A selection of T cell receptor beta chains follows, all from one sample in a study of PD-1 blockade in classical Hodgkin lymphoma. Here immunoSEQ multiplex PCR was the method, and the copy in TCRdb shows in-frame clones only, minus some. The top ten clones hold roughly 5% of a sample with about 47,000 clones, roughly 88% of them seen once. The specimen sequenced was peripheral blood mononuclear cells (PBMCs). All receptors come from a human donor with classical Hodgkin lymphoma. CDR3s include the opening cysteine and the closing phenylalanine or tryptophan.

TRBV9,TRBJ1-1,CASSGRPRIRENWNEAFF
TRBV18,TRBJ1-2,CASSPRQGNYGYTF
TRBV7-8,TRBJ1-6,CASSYLGQGYSPLHF
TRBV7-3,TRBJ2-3,CASSLARTDTQYF
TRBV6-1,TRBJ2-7,CASTPTGVGSYEQYF
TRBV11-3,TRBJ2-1,CASSLEWTSSAHEQFF
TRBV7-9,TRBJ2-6,CASSSFSGTGANVLTF
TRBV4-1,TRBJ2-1,CASSQVAEGYNEQFF
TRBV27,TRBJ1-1,CASSFGQKGLEAFF
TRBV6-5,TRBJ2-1,CASSPSNYNEQFF
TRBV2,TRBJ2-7,CASSDLPPGAGNYEQYF
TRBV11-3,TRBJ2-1,CASSSRSSNEQFF
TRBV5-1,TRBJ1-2,CASSLQGLGNYGYTF
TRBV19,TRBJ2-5,CASSPGWETQYF
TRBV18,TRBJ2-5,CASSPLRAGAGETQYF
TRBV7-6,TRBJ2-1,CASSLAGRNEQFF
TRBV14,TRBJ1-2,CASSQQGPYGYTF
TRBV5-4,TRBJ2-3,CASSSPGTDTQYF
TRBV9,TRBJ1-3,CASSVADHGNTIYF
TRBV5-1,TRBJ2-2,CASSLRTGATGELFF
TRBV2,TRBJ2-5,CASSQESAQETQYF
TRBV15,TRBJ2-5,CATSGLSAGLQETQYF
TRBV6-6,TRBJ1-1,CASSYPGGSGTEAFF
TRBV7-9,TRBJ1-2,CASPEPFYTF
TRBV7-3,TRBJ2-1,CASSLTQGLGEQFF
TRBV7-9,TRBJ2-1,CASSLETSFQFF
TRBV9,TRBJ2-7,CASSPAGDEQYF
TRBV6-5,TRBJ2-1,CASSYSGSSYNEQFF
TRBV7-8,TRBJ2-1,CASSVAFGDLGTEQFF
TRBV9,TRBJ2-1,CASSVRWGQGIDEQFF
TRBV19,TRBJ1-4,CASTYLAGGSEKLFF
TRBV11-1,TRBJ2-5,CASSFRVAASQETQYF
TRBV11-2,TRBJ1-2,CASSLGGTSHGYTF
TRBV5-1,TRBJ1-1,CASSLGQTNTEAFF
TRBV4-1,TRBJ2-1,CASSQGATRGSYEQFF
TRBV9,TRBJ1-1,CASSREGQGTWTEAFF
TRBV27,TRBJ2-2,CASRTANTGELFF
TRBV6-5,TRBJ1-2,CASSLPGHYGYTF
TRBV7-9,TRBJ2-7,CASSLGLAEYEQYF
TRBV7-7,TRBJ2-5,CASSLYAKPETQYF
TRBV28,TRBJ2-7,CASSLPLDREITYEQYF
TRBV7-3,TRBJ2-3,CASSPREGDTQYF
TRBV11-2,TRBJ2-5,CASSLDPLGRVVGETQYF